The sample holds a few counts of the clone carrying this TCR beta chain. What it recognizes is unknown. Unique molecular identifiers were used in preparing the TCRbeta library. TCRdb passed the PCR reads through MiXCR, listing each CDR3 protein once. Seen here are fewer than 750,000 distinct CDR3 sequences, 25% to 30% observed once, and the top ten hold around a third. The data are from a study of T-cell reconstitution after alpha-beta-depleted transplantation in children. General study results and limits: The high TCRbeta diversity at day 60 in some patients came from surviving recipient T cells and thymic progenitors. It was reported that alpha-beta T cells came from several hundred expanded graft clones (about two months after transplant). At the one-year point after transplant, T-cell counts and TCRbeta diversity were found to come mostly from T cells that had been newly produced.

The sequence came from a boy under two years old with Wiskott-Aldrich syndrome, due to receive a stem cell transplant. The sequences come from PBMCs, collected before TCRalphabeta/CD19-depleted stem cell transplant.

Written as DNA, the CDR3 is TGTGCCAGCAGCCAAGACCCGGGACTAGCTAGCAATGAGCAGTTCTTC. Its translation: CASSQDPGLASNEQFF. The chain couples TRBV4-2 to TRBJ2-1; TRBD2 matches at 9 bases. V shed 0 bases and J 6 bases; nucleotides not matched to a gene: 6. The CDR3 consists of 16 residues. The germline gives CDR1 LGHNA, CDR2 YNFKEQ.